The clone carrying this TCR beta chain appeared a few times. As yet, its antigen is unknown. V shed 0 bases and J shed 13 bases, with 16 bases lying between them. The CDR3 runs 13 residues. Germline CDR1 is SQVTM and CDR2 is ANQGSEA. The data originate from a study of post-analysis software for immune sequencing data. Whole-study results and caveats: In patients, about 5 TRBV segments were more frequent than in controls, with TRBV5-6, TRBV5-1 and TRBV20-1 among them.

Unique molecular identifiers featured in each of the TCR beta cDNA libraries. TCRdb redid the calling of the PCR reads with MiXCR, one entry per CDR3 protein. The sample lists 750,000 to 900,000 distinct CDR3 sequences; around 45% were seen once. Source material: blood. The V and J genes are TRBV29-1 and TRBJ2-4; TRBD2 might be the D (5 bases). The receptor was derived from a girl aged 10 to 17 with multiple sclerosis. The CDR3 DNA follows: TGCAGCGTTGAAGATCCGAGGGCCCAGGAGCAGTACTTC. It codes for CSVEDPRAQEQYF.